This T cell receptor beta chain was identified in a study of cytomegalovirus exposure and HLA in healthy donors. General study points: The study recorded 150 to 200 TCR beta chains that were cytomegalovirus-associated. Through in vitro validation, three CMV-associated chains were shown to be specific for CMV antigens.

A roughly 120-subject validation cohort, separate from the approximately 610-subject first cohort, supplied the donors. Worth noting for this clone: Its target is unknown.

Per the germline V gene, CDR1 is KGHSH and CDR2 is LQKENI. This CDR3 spans 13 amino acids. V lost 3 bases and J 8 bases, leaving 11 bases between the germline ends. Profiled with immunoSEQ multiplex PCR; TCRdb holds only in-frame clones, not every one. The table includes about 400,000 clones, 75% to 90% detected once. The TCR comes from a woman aged 18-35 years in good health and CMV-seronegative. Source material: PBMCs. The V gene is TRBV18, the J gene TRBJ2-1; maybe TRBD1 (5 bases). CDR3 in amino acids: CASSPLLRDEQFF. In nucleotides, the CDR3 is TGTGCCAGCTCACCGCTACTCAGGGATGAGCAGTTCTTC.